Listed below are T cell receptor beta chains from one sample, sequenced in a study of regulatory T cells in long-lasting Graves disease. TCRdb used MiXCR to reprocess the multiplex PCR reads, holding one entry per CDR3 protein. The sample carries roughly 470,000 distinct CDR3 sequences, more than 20% recorded once. The sample consisted of peripheral blood mononuclear cells (PBMCs), taken when the disease was refractory, from a patient treated with antithyroid drugs. The receptors stem from a female donor with Graves disease. CDR3s include the opening cysteine and the closing phenylalanine or tryptophan. A D gene is named only where the DNA matches it firmly. Size is stated for part of the rows, as once, few or many counts, or as a class when the clone is expanded.

TRBD1	TRBJ1-1	TRBV6-2/TRBV6-3	17	many	CASSYRGTGPLVGEAFF	TGTGCCAGCAGTTACCGTGGGACAGGCCCTTTAGTTGGTGAAGCTTTCTTT
TRBD1	TRBJ2-6	TRBV27	16	many	CAIFRTGGGGANVLTF	TGTGCCATCTTCCGTACAGGGGGCGGTGGGGCCAACGTCCTGACTTTC
TRBD2	TRBJ2-1	TRBV30	17	NA	CACLGSGRAHSYNEQFF	TGTGCCTGCCTAGGGAGCGGGAGGGCGCATTCCTACAATGAGCAGTTCTTC
NA	TRBJ1-6	TRBV7-9	14	NA	CASMETTVNSPLHF	TGTGCCAGCATGGAAACGACAGTTAATTCACCCCTCCACTTT
NA	TRBJ2-7	TRBV6-5	14	many	CASSFPGHPYEQYF	TGTGCCAGCAGTTTCCCGGGACACCCTTACGAGCAGTACTTC
NA	TRBJ2-5	TRBV30	12	few	CALTSHKETQYF	TGTGCCCTAACATCCCATAAAGAGACCCAGTACTTC
TRBD2	TRBJ2-2	TRBV6-1	16	NA	CASSHPPGLAHGELFF	TGTGCCAGCAGTCACCCACCGGGACTAGCGCACGGGGAGCTGTTTTTT
TRBD1	TRBJ1-5	TRBV6-2/TRBV6-3	14	many	CASSYWTGRQPQHF	TGTGCCAGCAGTTACTGGACAGGACGTCAGCCCCAGCATTTT
NA	TRBJ1-1	TRBV29-1	12	many	CSVLSARVRAFF	TGCAGCGTTCTAAGCGCAAGGGTACGGGCTTTCTTT
NA	TRBJ1-4	TRBV27	12	NA	CASSSIKEERPF	TGTGCCAGCAGTTCCATAAAGGAGGAAAGACCCTTT
TRBD1	TRBJ1-1	TRBV6-1	17	many	CASREEETGPRGTEAFF	TGTGCCAGCAGGGAAGAGGAGACAGGGCCCCGTGGCACTGAAGCTTTCTTT
NA	TRBJ2-7	TRBV5-5	12	NA	CASRLDGVQQYF	TGTGCCAGCAGATTGGATGGGGTGCAGCAGTACTTC
NA	TRBJ2-7	TRBV29-1	14	NA	CSVGGGTHSGEQYF	TGCAGCGTTGGTGGCGGGACCCACTCAGGCGAGCAGTACTTC
TRBD1	TRBJ2-5	TRBV7-9	15	many	CASSSPGQGTETQYF	TGTGCCAGCAGCTCCCCGGGACAGGGGACAGAGACCCAGTACTTC
NA	TRBJ1-4	TRBV6-2/TRBV6-3	13	many	CASRDGRNEKLFF	TGTGCCAGCAGGGACGGGCGTAATGAAAAACTGTTTTTT
NA	TRBJ1-1	TRBV28	13	many	CASSLGKQAEAFF	TGTGCCAGCAGTTTAGGAAAGCAGGCTGAAGCTTTCTTT
NA	TRBJ1-4	TRBV6-1	17	many	CASRRTPSGTSEEKLFF	TGTGCCAGCAGACGAACGCCTTCCGGGACCTCGGAAGAAAAACTGTTTTTT
NA	TRBJ2-6	TRBV30	18	few	CASTGTDTFSSGANVLTF	TGTGCCTCAACCGGGACCGACACTTTTTCCTCTGGGGCCAACGTCCTGACTTTC
TRBD1	TRBJ1-1	TRBV30	12	NA	CAYETGWTGAFF	TGTGCCTATGAGACAGGGTGGACTGGAGCTTTCTTT
TRBD2	TRBJ2-7	TRBV13	15	many	CASRVLAGGPYEQYF	TGTGCCAGCAGGGTGCTAGCGGGAGGGCCTTACGAGCAGTACTTC